The 10 T cell receptor beta chains reported below all come from one sample, sequenced in a study of blood T cell repertoires in COVID-19. Generated by immunoSEQ multiplex PCR, the TCRdb table keeps only in-frame clones and is missing some. The sample includes 150,000 to 200,000 clones, roughly nine tenths of them seen just once. Sequencing used peripheral blood. All receptors derive from a woman in her seventies with acute or convalescent COVID-19.

V and J are TRBV6-5 and TRBJ1-2; 9 bases agree with TRBD1. The CDR3 length is 12 residues. V dropped 11 bases and J dropped 8; count of bases not matched to a gene: 9. CDR1 and CDR2 from the germline V gene are MNHEY and SVGAGI. CDR3 sequence reads: CAGRGQGEGYTF. DNA of the CDR3: TGTGCCGGGAGGGGACAGGGAGAGGGCTACACCTTC.

The rearrangement links TRBV5-1 to TRBJ2-3, with TRBD2 matching 14 bases. The CDR3 loop spans 18 amino acids. With V trimmed by 5 bases and J by 3 bases, 11 bases remained unmatched. Germline V gives CDR1 SGHRS, CDR2 YFSETQ. CDR3 region: CASSFGTSGSRRTDTQYF. CDR3 DNA sequence: TGCGCCAGCAGTTTCGGGACTAGCGGGAGTCGGAGGACAGATACGCAGTATTTT.

This sequence joins TRBV18 and TRBJ2-5; no clear D gene. The CDR3 sequence is 15 residues long. V was trimmed by 2 bases and J by 1 base, leaving 11 bases between them. Germline V lookup: CDR1 KGHSH, CDR2 LQKENI. In DNA form, the CDR3 reads TGTGCCAGCTCACCAGTCAAGACATCCCAAGAGACCCAGTACTTC. It yields the protein CASSPVKTSQETQYF. The variable domain in full, completed from reference TRBV18 and TRBJ2-5, reads NAGVMQNPRHLVRRRGQEARLRCSPMKGHSHVYWYRQLPEEGLKFMVYLQKENIIDESGMPKERFSAEFPKEGPSILRIQQVVRGDSAAYFCASSPVKTSQETQYFGPGTRLLVL.

This chain connects TRBV7-3 to TRBJ2-3; 10 bases are a match to TRBD2. V gave up 2 bases and J gave up 2 bases; unmatched junction bases: 4. The CDR3 runs 16 residues. Germline CDR1 SGHTA, CDR2 FQGTGA. DNA of the CDR3: TGTGCCAGCAGCTTACGAGCGGGAGGGCCCACAGATACGCAGTATTTT. Protein sequence: CASSLRAGGPTDTQYF.

The V gene is TRBV6-5, the J gene TRBJ1-4; D uncertain. CDR1 MNHEY and CDR2 SVGAGI come from the germline V gene. CDR3 length: 14 residues. Trimming shortened V by 4 bases and J by 0 bases, and 6 bases separated the two germline ends. In nucleotides, the CDR3 is TGTGCCAGCAGTTCAAGCGCAACTAATGAAAAACTGTTTTTT. Translated, it gives CASSSSATNEKLFF.

J is TRBJ1-5 and V is TRBV7-8; TRBD1 is a possible D gene (5 bases). V shed 1 base and J shed 4 bases, with 17 bases lying between them. Germline CDR1 is SGHVS and CDR2 is FQNEAQ. The CDR3 sequence is 17 residues long. Here the CDR3 reads CASSLGGGGGWNQPQHF. The CDR3 nucleotides are TGTGCCAGCAGCTTAGGAGGTGGGGGGGGTTGGAATCAGCCCCAGCATTTT.

The J gene is TRBJ2-7, the V gene TRBV24-1; the match to TRBD1 covers 10 bases. The V and J ends lost 5 bases and 2 bases, in that order; junction bases with no gene match: 8. CDR1 and CDR2 from the germline V gene are KGHDR and SFDVKD. The length of the CDR3 is 16 residues. CDR3: CATSVAGQGGTYEQYF. The DNA of the CDR3 is TGTGCCACCAGTGTCGCCGGACAGGGGGGGACCTACGAGCAGTACTTC.

This clone has more than one count but fewer than ten. The V call is TRBV6-5, the J call TRBJ1-1, with a tentative D call TRBD1 (6 bases). V shed 2 bases and J shed 2 bases, with 9 bases lying between them. Germline CDR1 MNHEY, CDR2 SVGAGI. CDR3 length equals 14 residues. The CDR3 nucleotides are TGTGCCAGCAGTTACCGACAGGCAAACACTGAAGCTTTCTTT. Translated, it gives CASSYRQANTEAFF.

CDR3 in amino acids: CASSHGQAGGYTF. The DNA for the CDR3 is TGTGCCAGTAGCCACGGACAGGCGGGTGGCTACACCTTC. The gene calls are TRBV19 and TRBJ1-2; 7 bases agree with TRBD1. In germline, CDR1 is LNHDA, CDR2 SQIVND (reference sequence). Unmatched junction bases numbered 8, after V lost 6 bases and J lost 7 bases. This CDR3 has 13 residues.

The chain carries TRBV7-9 and TRBJ1-4, with 7 bases fitting TRBD1. The V segment lost 5 bases and the J segment 6 bases; nucleotides outside the gene matches: 9. CDR3 size: 15 residues. Germline values: CDR1 SEHNR, CDR2 FQNEAQ (reference sequence). Here the CDR3 reads CASSPSTGWDEKLFF. The CDR3, as DNA: TGTGCCAGCAGCCCCTCGACAGGGTGGGATGAAAAACTGTTTTTT.